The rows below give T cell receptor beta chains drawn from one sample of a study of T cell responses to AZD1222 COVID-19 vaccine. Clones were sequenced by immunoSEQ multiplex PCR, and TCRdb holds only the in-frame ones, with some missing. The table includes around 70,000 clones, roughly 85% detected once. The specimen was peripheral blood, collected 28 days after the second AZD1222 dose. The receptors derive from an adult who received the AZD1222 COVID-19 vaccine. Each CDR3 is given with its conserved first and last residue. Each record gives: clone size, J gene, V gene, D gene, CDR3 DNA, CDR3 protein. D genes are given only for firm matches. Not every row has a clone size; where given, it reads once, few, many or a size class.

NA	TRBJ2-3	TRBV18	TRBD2	TGTGCCAGCTCACCACCGGGTAGCGGGTTACGCACAGATACGCAGTATTTT	CASSPPGSGLRTDTQYF
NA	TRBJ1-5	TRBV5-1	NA	TGCGCCAGCAGGTTTAGTAGCAATCAGCCCCAGCATTTT	CASRFSSNQPQHF
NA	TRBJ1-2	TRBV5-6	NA	TGTGCCAGCAGCCCCGGCCTGGGGGAGTGGTATGGCTACACCTTC	CASSPGLGEWYGYTF
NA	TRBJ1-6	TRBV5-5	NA	TGTGCCAGCAGCCCCGGGGGGGGGTCCTATAATTCACCCCTCCACTTT	CASSPGGGSYNSPLHF
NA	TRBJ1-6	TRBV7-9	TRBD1	TGTGCCAGCAGCTTAGACAGTAGGGGACGAGGGGGCTCACCCCTCCACTTT	CASSLDSRGRGGSPLHF
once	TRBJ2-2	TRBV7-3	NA	TGTGCCAGCAGCTCCTTGGCGGAGACCGGGGAGCTGTTTTTT	CASSSLAETGELFF
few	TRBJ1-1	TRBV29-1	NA	TGCAGCGCTAGGGGGTCGGGGGAAGCTTTCTTT	CSARGSGEAFF
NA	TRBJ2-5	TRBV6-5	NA	TGTGCCAGCAGTTACAAACGGGAGCTACAAGAGACCCAGTACTTC	CASSYKRELQETQYF
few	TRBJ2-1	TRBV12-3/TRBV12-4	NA	TGTGCCAGCAGGGAGGGCCTTGCGAATGAGCAGTTCTTC	CASREGLANEQFF
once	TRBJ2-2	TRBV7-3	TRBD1	TGTGCCAGCAGCCGTGGACAGGAGAGCACCGGGGAGCTGTTTTTT	CASSRGQESTGELFF
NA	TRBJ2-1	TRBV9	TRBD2	TGTGCCAGCAGCCCGATCGGGACTAAAATCCATGAGCAGTTCTTC	CASSPIGTKIHEQFF
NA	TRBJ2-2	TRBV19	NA	TGTGCCTCAAGGCCGAGGGGACTGACCGGGGAGCTGTTTTTT	CASRPRGLTGELFF
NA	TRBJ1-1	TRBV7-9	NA	TGTGCCAGCAGCTTAGAGGACAGCCTGAAGGCTTTCTTT	CASSLEDSLKAFF